The present T cell receptor (beta chain) was sequenced within a study of shared clonotypes between healthy human individuals. Sequencing was performed with immunoSEQ multiplex PCR; in TCRdb, only in-frame clones are kept and a portion is missing. The sample has over 950,000 clones, roughly 77% seen once; the top ten hold 0.85% to 1%. The CDR3 totals 14 residues. Per the germline V gene, CDR1 is SQVTM and CDR2 is ANQGSEA. V gave up 8 bases and J gave up 8 bases; unmatched junction bases: 16. Input material: memory CD4+ T cells from PBMCs. Subset noted: CD45RA-negative fraction. This clonotype was sampled from a man younger than 35 in good health. Some clones in this sample may be carry-over from other donors' samples. V is TRBV29-1 and J is TRBJ2-5, with 8 bases aligning to TRBD1. CDR3 sequence (DNA): TGCAGCACATTAGACAGGGGCGATCCTCGAACCCAGTACTTC. Translating it yields CSTLDRGDPRTQYF.